This TCR beta chain was sequenced during a study of T cells after yellow fever vaccination. Findings and caveats of the study: Boosting was followed by the reappearance of most primary-vaccination clones (approximately 95% CD4, more than 70% CD8). A weaker secondary response peaked on day 5, the primary on day 15.

Trimming pared 5 bases from V and 3 bases from J, leaving 14 bases between. The CDR3 has 14 residues. The germline V gene encodes CDR1 SGHVS and CDR2 FNYEAQ. A single record per CDR3 protein comes from TCRdb applying MiXCR to the 5' RACE reads. The data show under 200,000 distinct CDR3 sequences, approximately 10% seen once. For this clonotype: Its specificity is unknown.

The input for sequencing was CD8+ T cells sorted from PBMCs, taken 15 days after the yellow fever booster vaccination. The TCR comes from a man between 18 and 35 years old who received the YFV17D yellow fever vaccine. V and J are TRBV7-6 and TRBJ2-7, with D possibly being TRBD1 or TRBD2 (6 bases each). The CDR3 reads CASSQRGTSYEQYF. CDR3 nucleotide sequence: TGTGCCAGCAGCCAACGGGGGACAAGCTACGAGCAGTACTTC.